The clone carrying this T cell receptor beta chain was seen just once. Cohorts were assigned according to the clinical history that participants reported. This CDR3 is built from 14 residues. V lost 2 bases to trimming and J lost 4 bases, with 11 bases between them. Germline CDR1 and CDR2: SGHNT and YYREEE (reference sequence). The authors' processing: Amplification from reference gene primers served as the basis for estimated nucleated cell counts. The method was immunoSEQ multiplex PCR; TCRdb's version includes in-frame clones alone and lacks a portion of them. The DNA gave D and trimming, while V, J and clone size come from that table. In the table there are around 310,000 clones, around 91% of which are singletons. This sample was included in a study of blood T cell repertoires in COVID-19.

This receptor was obtained from a woman between 40 and 55 years old who had recovered from COVID-19. The J gene is TRBJ2-3, the V gene TRBV5-4; D gene uncertain. The sequencing input was PBMCs or T cells enriched from blood (not recorded which). The CDR3 sequence: CASSFWNSPDTQYF. CDR3 nucleotide sequence: TGTGCCAGCAGCTTTTGGAACAGCCCAGATACGCAGTATTTT. Together with reference TRBV5-4 and TRBJ2-3, the CDR3 gives the full variable domain: ETGVTQSPTHLIKTRGQQVTLRCSSQSGHNTVSWYQQALGQGPQFIFQYYREEENGRGNFPPRFSGLQFPNYSSELNVNALELDDSALYLCASSFWNSPDTQYFGPGTRLTVL.